Below, one T cell receptor (beta chain) is given with its context. Sequenced by immunoSEQ multiplex PCR; TCRdb stores in-frame clones only, minus some. The ten most abundant clones cover about 2.2% of a sample with 150,000 to 200,000 clones. This sample stems from a study of control samples from healthy donors and cancer patients. This CDR3 has 14 residues. CDR1 and CDR2 (germline): MNHEY, SMNVEV (reference sequence). V dropped 3 bases and J dropped 4 bases, with 13 bases sitting between them. The sequence derives from a woman in her twenties or thirties in good health. The chain couples TRBV27 to TRBJ2-7; D might be TRBD2 (6 bases). The sequenced sample was blood. As DNA, the CDR3 is TGTGCCAGCAGTTTTCTGGAGGGAACGTACGAGCAGTACTTC. The encoded protein is CASSFLEGTYEQYF.